This T cell receptor (beta chain) was recorded in a study of T cell changes during pregnancy in multiple sclerosis (dated by TCRdb to the late 2010s). At the level of the whole study: Changes in the T cell repertoire over the course of pregnancy were examined in this study in women with multiple sclerosis.

On this clone: The antigen it recognizes is unknown. No much larger clonotype is one base removed from it; base qualities were not supplied.

Libraries came from the immunoSEQ multiplex PCR assay. TCRdb retrieved this table from immuneACCESS and kept in-frame rearrangements only. Not all clones are present; in checked studies, unresolved V genes account for under half, and no reason is known for the remainder. This sample has 70,000 to 95,000 clones in its table, and about 93% of those were observed once. The ten largest clones represent about 2.5% of the sample. This specimen was peripheral blood, taken after pregnancy. The receptor was derived from a female donor in good health, enrolled as a control in a pregnancy study.

The encoded CDR3 is CASTRGQGAVNTEAFF. The DNA is as follows: TGTGCCAGCACCCGAGGGCAGGGGGCGGTTAACACTGAAGCTTTCTTT. Recombination joined TRBV11-2 with TRBJ1-1, and 8 junctional nucleotides match TRBD1. For this chain, trimming is 7 bases at the V end and 2 bases at the J end, and the number of junction bases without a gene match is 12. The CDR3 contains 16 residues, cysteine and phenylalanine counted. Kept here is only the CDR3 DNA, which spans 48 bases and is read in frame from base 1. CDR1 SGHAT and CDR2 FQNNGV were looked up in the germline V gene.